The 31 T cell receptor beta chains below were found in one sample sequenced in a study of blood T cell repertoires in COVID-19. Clones were sequenced by immunoSEQ multiplex PCR, and TCRdb holds only the in-frame ones, with some missing. This table has some 200,000 clones, about 76% appearing once. The sequenced sample consisted of PBMCs or T cells enriched from blood (not recorded which). Every receptor here comes from a woman aged 45-65 years with acute COVID-19.

V usage is TRBV7-9 and J usage is TRBJ2-1; no firm D call. Trimming removed 3 bases from V and 0 bases from J, with 9 bases in between. The germline gives CDR1 SEHNR, CDR2 FQNEAQ (reference sequence). This CDR3 spans 15 amino acids. The CDR3: CASSFFVYSYNEQFF. The CDR3 bases are TGTGCCAGCAGCTTTTTCGTCTACTCCTACAATGAGCAGTTCTTC.

The rearrangement links TRBV28 to TRBJ2-2, with 7 bases lining up with TRBD2. The CDR3 sequence is 18 residues long. The V gene's germline CDR1 is MDHEN and CDR2 SYDVKM. The V and J ends lost 3 bases and 0 bases, in that order; junction bases with no gene match: 10. CDR3 DNA: TGTGCCAGCAGTTTTTTCACCTGGAGCGGGGCGAACACCGGGGAGCTGTTTTTT. Its translation is CASSFFTWSGANTGELFF.

V usage is TRBV3-1 (or the pseudogene TRBV3-2) and J usage is TRBJ2-3; tentative D call: TRBD2 (6 bases). Germline values: CDR1 LGHDT, CDR2 YNNKEL (reference sequence). V was trimmed by 4 bases and J by 11 bases, leaving 13 bases between them. This CDR3 has 12 amino acids. The CDR3 region is CASSREVGLQYF. CDR3 coding DNA: TGTGCCAGCAGCCGGGAGGTAGGATTGCAGTATTTT.

The chain links TRBV4-3 to TRBJ1-2; no firm D call. This CDR3 contains 13 residues. CDR1 LGHNA and CDR2 YSLEER come from the germline V gene. The V gene lost 4 bases and the J gene lost 3 bases, with 9 bases spanning the gap. CDR3 amino acids: CASSPDGDYGYTF. CDR3 DNA sequence: TGCGCCAGCAGCCCGGACGGGGACTATGGCTACACCTTC.

The genes are TRBV7-8 and TRBJ1-1; TRBD1 is a possible D gene (6 bases). The V end was cut by 1 base, the J end by 10 bases, with 16 bases between. CDR3 length: 14 residues. The V gene's germline CDR1 is SGHVS and CDR2 FQNEAQ. The CDR3 DNA follows: TGTGCCAGCAGCTTAGGGGACACGCGAACAGGAGCTTTCTTT. Its translation is CASSLGDTRTGAFF. The full variable domain, completed using reference TRBV7-8 and TRBJ1-1, is GAGVSQSPRYKVAKRGQDVALRCDPISGHVSLFWYQQALGQGPEFLTYFQNEAQLDKSGLPSDRFFAERPEGSVSTLKIQRTQQEDSAVYLCASSLGDTRTGAFFGQGTRLTVV.

V is TRBV9 and J is TRBJ2-1, with TRBD1 matching over 8 bases. Germline V gene lookup returns CDR1 SGDLS and CDR2 YYNGEE. The V gene end was trimmed by 1 base and the J gene end by 3 bases; junction bases not matched to a gene: 3. The CDR3 covers 15 residues. The CDR3 sequence is CASSVQGAGYNEQFF. Here the CDR3 DNA reads TGTGCCAGCAGCGTACAGGGGGCCGGCTACAATGAGCAGTTCTTC.

This clone was detected only a few times. This chain uses TRBV11-2 with TRBJ2-7; maybe TRBD2 (5 bases). The germline gives CDR1 SGHAT, CDR2 FQNNGV. Trimming pared 5 bases from V and 3 bases from J, leaving 14 bases between. The CDR3 loop spans 14 amino acids. In DNA, the CDR3 is TGTGCCAGCAGCCCCGGGAATCAGCACTACGAGCAGTACTTC. This translates into CASSPGNQHYEQYF.

This clone was seen a handful of times. V and J are TRBV7-2 and TRBJ1-2; 7 bases fit TRBD1. Germline values: CDR1 SGHTA, CDR2 FQGNSA. V lost 5 bases to trimming and J lost 0 bases; unmatched junction nucleotides: 9. The CDR3 contains 16 residues. The CDR3 region is CASSPGTASANYGYTF. CDR3 DNA sequence: TGTGCCAGCAGCCCCGGGACAGCGTCAGCTAACTATGGCTACACCTTC. Supplemented by reference TRBV7-2 and TRBJ1-2, the full variable domain reads GAGVSQSPSNKVTEKGKDVELRCDPISGHTALYWYRQSLGQGLEFLIYFQGNSAPDKSGLPSDRFSAERTGGSVSTLTIQRTQQEDSAVYLCASSPGTASANYGYTFGSGTRLTVV.

The CDR3: CASSLMWSQQFF. CDR3 DNA: TGCGCCAGCAGCTTGATGTGGAGCCAGCAGTTCTTC. This chain uses TRBV5-1 with TRBJ2-1; the D is unclear. V lost 1 base and J lost 11, with 10 bases in between. The CDR3 sequence is 12 residues long. Germline CDR1 reads SGHRS; CDR2 reads YFSETQ.

This chain joins TRBV7-6 and TRBJ2-7; TRBD1 agrees at 10 bases. The CDR3 is made up of 15 amino acids. In germline, CDR1 is SGHVS, CDR2 FNYEAQ. J was trimmed by 7 bases and V by 2 bases; bases with no gene match: 8. The DNA for the CDR3 is TGTGCCAGCAGCTTAACACCGGGACAGGGGATAGAGCAGTACTTC. Protein product: CASSLTPGQGIEQYF.

J is TRBJ2-2 and V is TRBV28; no clear D. Germline CDR1 and CDR2: MDHEN and SYDVKM. The CDR3 covers 15 residues. V was clipped by 3 bases and J by 2 bases, with 10 bases between them. The CDR3 bases are TGTGCCAGCAGTTTCGGCGGCTCTAACACCGGGGAGCTGTTTTTT. It codes for CASSFGGSNTGELFF.

The V gene is TRBV28, the J gene TRBJ1-2; tentatively, D is TRBD1 (5 bases). Germline V gene sequence: CDR1 MDHEN, CDR2 SYDVKM. CDR3 length: 12 residues. V was trimmed by 6 bases and J by 4 bases, leaving 9 bases between them. The CDR3 coding sequence is TGTGCCAGCAGCGGGGGTGCCTATGGCTACACCTTC. Encoded protein: CASSGGAYGYTF.

V usage is TRBV30 and J usage is TRBJ2-7; D remains unclear. Trimming stripped 2 bases from V and 2 bases from J, with 7 bases between. The CDR3 is made up of 12 amino acids. The germline V gene encodes CDR1 GTSNPN and CDR2 SVGIG (reference sequence). The CDR3 DNA is TGTGCCTGGAGTAGGCGGACCTACGAGCAGTACTTC. Protein product: CAWSRRTYEQYF.

The gene calls are TRBV19 and TRBJ1-4; TRBD1 matches 7 bases. The CDR3 is made up of 14 amino acids. CDR1 and CDR2 (germline): LNHDA, SQIVND (reference sequence). V lost 4 bases and J lost 7; bases outside the gene matches: 6. CDR3 loop: CASSTQGSTEKLFF. CDR3 sequence (DNA): TGTGCCAGTAGTACACAGGGGTCGACTGAAAAACTGTTTTTT. Using reference TRBV19 and TRBJ1-4 for the parts outside the CDR3, the full variable domain is DGGITQSPKYLFRKEGQNVTLSCEQNLNHDAMYWYRQDPGQGLRLIYYSQIVNDFQKGDIAEGYSVSREKKESFPLTVTSAQKNPTAFYLCASSTQGSTEKLFFGSGTQLSVL.

The chain uses TRBV6-6 and TRBJ2-2; 7 bases fit TRBD1. J gave up 3 bases and V 7 bases, and 8 bases lay outside the gene matches. The CDR3 runs 15 residues. The V gene's germline CDR1 is MNHNY and CDR2 SVGAGI (reference sequence). The CDR3 region has the DNA TGTGCCAGCATCGACAGGGTGGGGGACACCGGGGAGCTGTTTTTT. Translated, it gives CASIDRVGDTGELFF.

The chain employs TRBV28 and TRBJ2-5, with D perhaps matching TRBD2 (7 bases). Trimming took off 5 bases at V and 4 bases at J, with 17 bases between the two ends. CDR1 MDHEN and CDR2 SYDVKM come from the germline V gene. The CDR3 totals 15 residues. DNA of the CDR3: TGTGCCAGCAGTCCCGGCGGGGGCCCGTCAGAGACCCAGTACTTC. Protein: CASSPGGGPSETQYF. Filled out from reference TRBV28 and TRBJ2-5, the complete variable domain reads DVKVTQSSRYLVKRTGEKVFLECVQDMDHENMFWYRQDPGLGLRLIYFSYDVKMKEKGDIPEGYSVSREKKERFSLILESASTNQTSMYLCASSPGGGPSETQYFGPGTRLLVL.

This clone came up once. J is TRBJ1-3 and V is TRBV7-2; D unclear. The germline V gene has CDR1 SGHTA and CDR2 FQGNSA. The ends were cut back, 5 bases at V and 2 bases at J, with 4 bases in the middle. The CDR3 spans 12 residues. The CDR3, as DNA: TGTGCCAGCAGCCCCACTGGAAACACCATATATTTT. Amino acids: CASSPTGNTIYF.

The count of this clone is one. This chain connects TRBV7-2 to TRBJ2-2; D remains ambiguous. V lost 1 base and J 3 bases, leaving 6 bases between the germline ends. Germline CDR1 SGHTA, CDR2 FQGNSA. The CDR3 contains 14 residues. The CDR3 here is CASSLGGYTGELFF. CDR3 sequence (DNA): TGTGCCAGCAGCTTAGGCGGATACACCGGGGAGCTGTTTTTT.

The chain links TRBV6-2 or TRBV6-3 to TRBJ2-7; maybe TRBD2 (6 bases). CDR1 is MNHEY and CDR2 is SVGEGT in the germline V gene. The CDR3 consists of 15 residues. Trimming removed 0 bases at V and 1 base at J, with 10 bases between. The CDR3 protein is CASSYSVGGSYEQYF. In DNA, the CDR3 is TGTGCCAGCAGTTACTCGGTCGGGGGTTCCTACGAGCAGTACTTC.

This clone has just a few counts. V gene TRBV30 combines with J gene TRBJ2-5, with D perhaps TRBD2 (5 bases). V was trimmed by 1 base and J by 2 bases, leaving 11 bases between them. In germline, CDR1 is GTSNPN, CDR2 SVGIG (reference sequence). CDR3 length: 14 amino acids. CDR3 amino acids: CAWSAGKRQETQYF. CDR3 nucleotide sequence: TGTGCCTGGAGTGCGGGGAAAAGACAAGAGACCCAGTACTTC. The full variable domain, its missing parts supplied by reference TRBV30 and TRBJ2-5, is SQTIHQWPATLVQPVGSPLSLECTVEGTSNPNLYWYRQAAGRGLQLLFYSVGIGQISSEVPQNLSASRPQDRQFILSSKKLLLSDSGFYLCAWSAGKRQETQYFGPGTRLLVL.

This clone was seen just once. The chain recombines TRBV6-2 or TRBV6-3 with TRBJ2-2; a weak D match, TRBD2 (6 bases). V was trimmed by 4 bases and J by 4 bases, leaving 19 bases between them. Germline V CDR1 and CDR2: MNHEY, SVGEGT. The CDR3 totals 17 residues. Here the CDR3 DNA reads TGTGCCAGCAGTTCTCCCCTCGGGGGAGAGGGCACCGGGGAGCTGTTTTTT. Translated, it gives CASSSPLGGEGTGELFF.

This chain uses TRBV10-3 with TRBJ2-7, with TRBD1 identical over 9 bases. Germline CDR1 and CDR2: ENHRY and SYGVKD. V was pared by 1 base and J by 5 bases, with 3 bases of the junction left unmatched. The CDR3 loop spans 14 amino acids. CDR3 bases: TGTGCCATCAGTGAGTTGGACAGGGGAGACGAGCAGTACTTC. It is translated as CAISELDRGDEQYF.

V is TRBV3-1 (or the pseudogene TRBV3-2) and J is TRBJ1-2, with TRBD1 identical over 10 bases. The CDR3 spans 14 residues. The germline CDR1 and CDR2 sequences are LGHDT and YNNKEL (reference sequence). V trimming: 4 bases; J trimming: 8 bases; junction bases outside the gene matches: 7. The CDR3 reads CASSLTGGVGGYTF. The CDR3 DNA reads as TGTGCCAGCAGCCTGACAGGGGGCGTGGGGGGCTACACCTTC.

This clone was counted a single time. The chain is built from TRBV2 and TRBJ1-4, with a possible D match to TRBD1 (5 bases). The CDR3 is made up of 15 amino acids. Germline V gives CDR1 SNHLY, CDR2 FYNNEI. V lost 7 bases, J lost 4 bases, and 16 bases lay in between. The DNA for the CDR3 is TGTGCCAGCAAAAGTCTAGGGACTCTTAATGAAAAACTGTTTTTT. This encodes CASKSLGTLNEKLFF. The entire variable domain, with the rest obtained from reference TRBV2 and TRBJ1-4, is as follows: EPEVTQTPSHQVTQMGQEVILRCVPISNHLYFYWYRQILGQKVEFLVSFYNNEISEKSEIFDDQFSVERPDGSNFTLKIRSTKLEDSAMYFCASKSLGTLNEKLFFGSGTQLSVL.

The genes are TRBV9 and TRBJ2-4; 7 bases match TRBD1. CDR3 length: 16 residues. CDR1 SGDLS and CDR2 YYNGEE come from the germline V gene. J was trimmed by 1 base and V by 4 bases; bases with no gene match: 8. CDR3 sequence (DNA): TGTGCCAGCAGCTTCGGACAGGCCCGGGCCAAAAACATTCAGTACTTC. Translation gives CASSFGQARAKNIQYF.

The V gene is TRBV6-5, the J gene TRBJ2-2, with D perhaps matching TRBD1 (6 bases). The CDR3 contains 13 residues. Looked up from germline, CDR1 is MNHEY and CDR2 is SVGAGI. Trimming pared 7 bases from V and 4 bases from J, leaving 10 bases between. CDR3 region: CASTRQATGELFF. Here the CDR3 DNA reads TGTGCCAGCACTAGACAGGCCACCGGGGAGCTGTTTTTT.

This clone was seen only a few times. The chain carries TRBV3-1 (or the pseudogene TRBV3-2) and TRBJ1-1, with a tentative D call TRBD1 (6 bases). Deletions cut 6 bases from V and 4 bases from J, with 12 bases between. The CDR3 runs to 13 residues. Looked up from germline, CDR1 is LGHDT and CDR2 is YNNKEL (reference sequence). The CDR3 coding sequence is TGTGCCAGCAGTCAGACAGGATCCACTGAAGCTTTCTTT. It encodes CASSQTGSTEAFF.

This clone was seen more than once but under ten times. At one boundary the junction diverges from the germline segment, which might be a read error. J is TRBJ2-1 and V is TRBV13; no clear D. Germline assignment: CDR1 PRHDT and CDR2 FYEKMQ (reference sequence). The CDR3 consists of 12 residues. The CDR3 nucleotides are TGTGCCAGCAGCTTACTCTTACTACCCGCGGTCTTC. Its protein product is CASSLLLLPAVF.

This clone appeared once. J is TRBJ2-7 and V is TRBV11-1, with D maybe TRBD1 (6 bases). The CDR3 covers 14 residues. V lost 2 bases and J lost 4, with 12 bases in between. CDR1 is SGHAT and CDR2 is FQDESV in the germline V gene (reference sequence). The CDR3 nucleotides read TGTGCCAGCAGCTTATATCAGGGGCCGTACGAGCAGTACTTC. Its translation: CASSLYQGPYEQYF.

The chain links TRBV19 to TRBJ1-1; D is perhaps TRBD1 (5 bases). V lost 7 bases and J lost 3, with 15 bases in between. Germline assignment: CDR1 LNHDA and CDR2 SQIVND (reference sequence). The CDR3 is 14 amino acids. The CDR3 coding sequence is TGTGCCAGTAATGGCGTGGGGGGAGACACTGAAGCTTTCTTT. This codes for CASNGVGGDTEAFF.

The table lists this clone with a few counts. The rearrangement joins TRBV29-1 to TRBJ2-5, with D tentatively TRBD1 (6 bases). The CDR3 has 13 residues. The V end lost 4 bases, the J end lost 2 bases, and 11 bases lay between the germline ends. Per the germline V gene, CDR1 is SQVTM and CDR2 is ANQGSEA. DNA for the CDR3: TGCAGCGTTGTAGGACAGAAACAAGAGACCCAGTACTTC. Its protein is CSVVGQKQETQYF.